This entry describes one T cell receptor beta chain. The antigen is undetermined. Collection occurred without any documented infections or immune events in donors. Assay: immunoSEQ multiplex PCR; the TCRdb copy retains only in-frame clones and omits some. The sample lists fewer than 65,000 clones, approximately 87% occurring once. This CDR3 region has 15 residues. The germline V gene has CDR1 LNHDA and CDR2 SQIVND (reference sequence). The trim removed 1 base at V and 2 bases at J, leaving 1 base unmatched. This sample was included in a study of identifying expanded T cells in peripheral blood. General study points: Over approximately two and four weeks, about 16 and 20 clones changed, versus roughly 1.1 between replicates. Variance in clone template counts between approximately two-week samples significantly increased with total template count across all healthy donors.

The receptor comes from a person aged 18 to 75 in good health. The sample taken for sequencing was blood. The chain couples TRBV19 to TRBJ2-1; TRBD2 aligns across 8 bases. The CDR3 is CASSIGLATYNEQFF. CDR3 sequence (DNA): TGTGCCAGTAGTATAGGACTAGCGACCTACAATGAGCAGTTCTTC.